This T cell receptor (beta chain) was sequenced for a study of CD8 T cells in Susac syndrome. Trimming left V 1 base short and J 1 base short, with 10 bases between. The CDR3 covers 15 residues. CDR1 is SGHDN and CDR2 is FVKESK in the germline V gene. RNA totalling roughly 0.5 to 1 ug underwent reverse transcription with random hexamers. Each CDR3 protein is one row after TCRdb ran MiXCR on the immunoSEQ multiplex PCR reads. The repertoire holds about 180,000 distinct CDR3 sequences, with around 94% as singletons. The TCR comes from a human donor with Susac syndrome. The chain carries TRBV14 and TRBJ1-1; D is undetermined. Sequenced: CD4+ T cells from PBMCs. CDR3 coding DNA: TGTGCCAGCAGCCAAGGGACCGGAGCGAACACTGAAGCTTTCTTT. As protein: CASSQGTGANTEAFF.